This T cell receptor (beta chain) was captured by sequencing in a study of blood T cell repertoires in COVID-19 (dated by TCRdb to 2019 to 2021). Some background on the complete study: The collaborator samples originated in the United States, Italy and Spain and spanned the acute and convalescent phases of COVID-19. The material from the prospective study consisted of cDNA or gDNA derived from T cells, B-cell-depleted T cells, or PBMCs. Subjects who had been exposed to COVID-19, were actively infected with it, or had recovered from it provided the deeply sampled blood TCRbeta repertoires that made up the dataset. The repertoires were released in a freely available public database meant as a resource for research on the immune response to SARS-CoV-2. Samples were obtained from the ongoing ImmuneRACE study (first 160 participants) and from over 1,000 subjects provided by 6 global collaborators. Sample metadata almost always included a de-identified subject ID, COVID-19 status, age in years and sex. Where available, HLA class I and class II types were taken from metadata supplied by the sample provider and were not determined by assay-based typing.

Points on this clone: Its target antigen remains unknown. The record has no base qualities; no much larger clone is one base away.

Overall study outcomes, separate from this receptor: Clinical and demographic metadata were provided uncurated, with the amount varying by source and participant.

Whole blood was collected in K2EDTA tubes by collaborating institutions according to the institutions' own protocols. For TCRbeta analysis, collaborators shipped samples as frozen whole blood, isolated PBMCs, or DNA extracted from either of those sample types. The germline V gene provides CDR1 SGHVS and CDR2 FNYEAQ. Deletion took 6 bases off V and 5 bases off J, with a span of 13 bases between the germline ends. From cysteine to phenylalanine, the CDR3 is 14 amino acids long. The kept DNA is CDR3 alone, 42 bases in frame from the first base. TCRbeta CDR3 regions were amplified from genomic DNA using the immunoSEQ Assay, a bias-controlled multiplex PCR. The study's own analysis went as follows. The number of nucleated cells in each sample was estimated by amplification of reference gene primers within the assay. Sequence reads were collapsed and filtered to measure the absolute abundance of every unique TCRbeta CDR3 rearrangement. For each sample, productive Simpson clonality was calculated by taking the square root of Simpson's diversity index across productive rearrangements. TCRdb's version of the immuneACCESS table is confined to in-frame rearrangements and falls short of the full clone set. An unresolved V gene accounts for under half of the shortfall where checked; the remainder is of unknown origin. Clone size and V and J calls were adopted from that table, with D and trimming inferred from the DNA. In all, the sample holds 150,000 to 200,000 clones, and roughly 85% of those were seen once. Over 3% of the sample belongs to the ten largest clones.

Sequences were obtained from peripheral blood. The receptor's source is a human donor with acute or convalescent COVID-19. The donor label of this sample is uncertain. The chain uses TRBV7-6 and TRBJ2-2; the D segment could be TRBD2, given 5 matching bases. The DNA reads TGTGCCAGCAGTCGCCGGGGTGGGACCGGGGAGCTGTTTTTT. Translation gives CASSRRGGTGELFF.